This T cell receptor beta chain is from a study of blood T cell repertoires in COVID-19. Assignment of participants to cohorts was predicated upon participant-reported clinical history. Donors in Cohort 3 counted as recovered after two negative PCRs, clearance, or symptom resolution. V lost 4 bases to trimming and J lost 1 base; unmatched junction nucleotides: 10. Germline V gene lookup returns CDR1 LGHDT and CDR2 YNNKEL (reference sequence). This CDR3 comprises 17 residues. How the authors handled the data: Nucleated cell number was recorded as an estimate derived from reference gene primer amplification. TCRdb's table, derived via immunoSEQ multiplex PCR, lists solely in-frame clones and lacks some. The DNA gave D and trimming, while V, J and clone size come from that table. This sample has roughly 160,000 clones, with over 70% found just once.

The chain has TRBV3-1 (or the pseudogene TRBV3-2) and TRBJ1-1; 9 nucleotides agree with TRBD1. The TCR was taken from an older woman who had recovered from COVID-19. The specimen was PBMCs or T cells enriched from blood (not recorded which). The CDR3 nucleotides are TGTGCCAGCAGCCCAGTCCCGGGACAGGGAACGAACACTGAAGCTTTCTTT. Amino acids: CASSPVPGQGTNTEAFF.